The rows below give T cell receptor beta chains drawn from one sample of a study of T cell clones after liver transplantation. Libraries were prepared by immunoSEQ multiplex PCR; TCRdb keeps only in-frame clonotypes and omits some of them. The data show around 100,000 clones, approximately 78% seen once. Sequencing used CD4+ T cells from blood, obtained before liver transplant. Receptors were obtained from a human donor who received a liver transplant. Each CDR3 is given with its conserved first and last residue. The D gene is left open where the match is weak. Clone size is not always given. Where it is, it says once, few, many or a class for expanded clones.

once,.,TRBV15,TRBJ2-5,CATSRASAGRETQYF,TGTGCCACCAGCAGAGCGTCGGCGGGGAGGGAGACCCAGTACTTC
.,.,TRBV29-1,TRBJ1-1,CSVEDLFGRNTEAFF,TGCAGCGTTGAAGATCTTTTCGGACGGAACACTGAAGCTTTCTTT
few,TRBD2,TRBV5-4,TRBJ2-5,CASSASGGAHREETQYF,TGTGCCAGCAGCGCTAGCGGGGGCGCTCATCGAGAAGAGACCCAGTACTTC
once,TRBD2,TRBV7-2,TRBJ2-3,CASKTSRYTDTQYF,TGTGCCAGCAAGACTAGCAGGTACACAGATACGCAGTATTTT
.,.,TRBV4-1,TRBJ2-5,CASSPWDLEETQYF,TGCGCCAGCAGCCCCTGGGACCTGGAGGAGACCCAGTACTTC
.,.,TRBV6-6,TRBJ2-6,CASSYLGADGANVLTF,TGTGCCAGCAGTTACCTGGGGGCTGATGGGGCCAACGTCCTGACTTTC
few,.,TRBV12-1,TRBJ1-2,CASRLFGGTGREDGYTF,TGTGCCAGCAGATTATTTGGGGGGACCGGCAGGGAGGATGGCTACACCTTC
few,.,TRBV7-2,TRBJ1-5,CASSKGGNQPQHF,TGTGCCAGCAGCAAGGGGGGCAATCAGCCCCAGCATTTT
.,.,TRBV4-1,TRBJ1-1,CASSQDRGKTLTNTEAFF,TGCGCCAGCAGCCAAGACCGGGGAAAAACACTAACGAACACTGAAGCTTTCTTT
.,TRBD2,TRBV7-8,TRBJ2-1,CASSLDGTIMFF,TGTGCCAGCAGCTTAGACGGGACTATCATGTTCTTC
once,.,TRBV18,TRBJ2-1,CASSPFTGSYNEQFF,TGTGCCAGCTCACCATTCACGGGCTCCTACAATGAGCAGTTCTTC
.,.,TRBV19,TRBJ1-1,CASSIPQSPSGTEAFF,TGTGCCAGTAGTATCCCGCAGTCCCCTAGTGGGACTGAAGCTTTCTTT
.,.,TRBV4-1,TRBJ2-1,CASSPTSGYLPSEQFF,TGCGCCAGCAGCCCGACGTCAGGGTATCTACCGAGTGAGCAGTTCTTC
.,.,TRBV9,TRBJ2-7,CASSVDPGHEQYF,TGTGCCAGCAGCGTAGATCCAGGGCACGAGCAGTACTTC
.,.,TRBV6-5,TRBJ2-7,CASIGRTYEQYF,TGTGCCAGCATAGGCAGGACCTACGAGCAGTACTTC
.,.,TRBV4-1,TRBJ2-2,CASSLRDQTTGELFF,TGCGCCAGCAGCTTGCGGGACCAAACGACCGGGGAGCTGTTTTTT
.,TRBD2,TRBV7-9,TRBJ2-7,CASSFPLAGLTYEQYF,TGTGCCAGCAGCTTCCCACTAGCGGGATTAACCTACGAGCAGTACTTC
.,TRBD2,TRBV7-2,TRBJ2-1,CASSEITSGINEQFF,TGTGCCAGCAGCGAAATTACGAGCGGGATTAATGAGCAGTTCTTC